What follows are 2 T cell receptor beta chains derived from one specimen sequenced in a study of T cell responses to AZD1222 COVID-19 vaccine. The assay was immunoSEQ multiplex PCR, and TCRdb's table has in-frame clones only and misses some. The sample contains roughly 50,000 clones, about 90% of which appear only once. Specimen: peripheral blood, collected on day 0 of AZD1222 vaccination. These receptors came from an adult in good health.

The genes are TRBV4-1 and TRBJ1-2, with a possible D match to TRBD1 (6 bases). Germline V gene lookup returns CDR1 MGHRA and CDR2 YSYEKL. Trimming took 1 base from V and 8 from J, leaving 11 bases between them. The CDR3 sequence is 13 residues long. The CDR3 DNA follows: TGCGCCAGCAGCCAAGTAGGGGGTGAAGGCTACACCTTC. Translating it yields CASSQVGGEGYTF.

The chain recombines TRBV2 with TRBJ1-1; no definite D call. V lost 7 bases, J lost 6 bases, and 9 bases lay in between. This CDR3 is 11 amino acids long. Germline V gives CDR1 SNHLY, CDR2 FYNNEI. The CDR3 region is CASTHSPEAFF. The CDR3 nucleotides are TGTGCCAGCACTCACTCGCCTGAAGCTTTCTTT.